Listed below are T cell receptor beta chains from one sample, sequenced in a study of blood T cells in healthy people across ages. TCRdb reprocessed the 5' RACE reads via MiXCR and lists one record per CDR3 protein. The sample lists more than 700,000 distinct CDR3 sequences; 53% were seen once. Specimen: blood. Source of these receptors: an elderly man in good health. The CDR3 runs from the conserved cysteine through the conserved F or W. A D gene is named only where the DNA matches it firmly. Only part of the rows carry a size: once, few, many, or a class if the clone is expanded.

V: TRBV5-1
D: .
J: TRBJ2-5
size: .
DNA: TGCGCCAGCAGCCCCTCTCCCGGGACTGCACAAGAGACCCAGTACTTC
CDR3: CASSPSPGTAQETQYF

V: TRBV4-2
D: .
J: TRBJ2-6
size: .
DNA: TGTGCCAGCAGCCAAGATTTCACCAGGCTCCCTGGGGCCAACGTCCTGACTTTC
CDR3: CASSQDFTRLPGANVLTF

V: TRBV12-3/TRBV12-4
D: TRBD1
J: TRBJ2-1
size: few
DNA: TGTGCCAGCAGACTCCAGGGACAGAGCAATGAGCAGTTCTTC
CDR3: CASRLQGQSNEQFF

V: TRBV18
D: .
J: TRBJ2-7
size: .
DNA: TGTGCCAGCTCACGACGGGACCCTAAGGCCGGGGTAAACTACGAGCAGTACTTC
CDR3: CASSRRDPKAGVNYEQYF

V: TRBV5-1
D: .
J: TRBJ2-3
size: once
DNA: TGCGCCAGCAGCCTCCTGACTCCCCCACAGAGTTACGCGTATTTT
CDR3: CASSLLTPPQSYAYF

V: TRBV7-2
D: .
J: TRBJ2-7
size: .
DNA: TGTGCCAGCAGCCAACCTATGGGGTTCTCCTACGAGCAGTACTTC
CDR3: CASSQPMGFSYEQYF

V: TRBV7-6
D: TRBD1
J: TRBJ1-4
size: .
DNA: TGTGCCAGCAGCGCCGGGACAGGGGATGAAAAACTGTTTTTT
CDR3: CASSAGTGDEKLFF

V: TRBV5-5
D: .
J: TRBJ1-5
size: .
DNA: TGTGCCAGCAGCCGCCAGGGTGGGGAAGGGAATCAGCCCCAGCATTTT
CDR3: CASSRQGGEGNQPQHF

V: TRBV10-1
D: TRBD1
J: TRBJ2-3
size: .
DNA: TGCGCCAGAAATACACAGGGGCGTGGGGATACGCAGTATTTT
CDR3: CARNTQGRGDTQYF

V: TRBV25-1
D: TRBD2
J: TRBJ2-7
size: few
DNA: TGTGCCAGCAGTGAATACGGTAGCGGGAGGGCCGGTTGGTACGAGCAGTACTTC
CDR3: CASSEYGSGRAGWYEQYF

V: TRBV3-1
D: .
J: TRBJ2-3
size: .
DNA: TGTGCCAGCAGCCAAGACCCCGGTCCAGATACGCAGTATTTT
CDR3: CASSQDPGPDTQYF

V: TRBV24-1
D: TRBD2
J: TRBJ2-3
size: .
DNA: TGTGCCACCAGTGAGCTAGGGGCTAGCGGAAGAGATACGCAGTATTTT
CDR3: CATSELGASGRDTQYF

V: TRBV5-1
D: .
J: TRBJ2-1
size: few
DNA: TGCGCCAGCATTCTTACGCAGCTAGGCTCCTACAATGAGCAGTTCTTC
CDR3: CASILTQLGSYNEQFF

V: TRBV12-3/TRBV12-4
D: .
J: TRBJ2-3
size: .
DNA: TGTGCCAGCAGTTTAACGGAGGCGGGATACGCGTATTTT
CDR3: CASSLTEAGYAYF

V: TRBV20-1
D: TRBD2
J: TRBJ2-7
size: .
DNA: TGCAGTGCTAGAGATAGCGGGTTCCCCTACGAGCAGTACTTC
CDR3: CSARDSGFPYEQYF

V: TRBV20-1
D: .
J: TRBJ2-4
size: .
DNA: TGCAGTGCCTTCCTTCTAGCCAAAAACATTCAGTACTTC
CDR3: CSAFLLAKNIQYF

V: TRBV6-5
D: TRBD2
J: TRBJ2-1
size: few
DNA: TGTGCCAGCAGTTACACGGGACTAGCCCAACTCAATGAGCAGTTCTTC
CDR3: CASSYTGLAQLNEQFF

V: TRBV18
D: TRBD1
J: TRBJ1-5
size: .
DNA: TGTGCCAGCTCTTGGGGGGGGACAGGCAATCAGCCCCAGCATTTT
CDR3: CASSWGGTGNQPQHF

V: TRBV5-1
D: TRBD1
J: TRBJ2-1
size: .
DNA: TGTGCCAGCTCTCGGGACAGGGTGGATGAGCAGTTCTTC
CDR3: CASSRDRVDEQFF

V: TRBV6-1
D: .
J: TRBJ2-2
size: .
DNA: TGTGCCAGCAGCCCAATACTATTCGGGGAGCTGTTTTTT
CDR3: CASSPILFGELFF

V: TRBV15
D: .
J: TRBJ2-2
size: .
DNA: TGTGCCACCAGCAGAGATAGGGCGCGTGCCGGGGAGCTGTTTTTT
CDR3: CATSRDRARAGELFF

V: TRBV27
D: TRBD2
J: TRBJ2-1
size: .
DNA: TGTGCCAGCAGTTTAAAGGCTAGCGGGAGGAATGAGCAGTTCTTC
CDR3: CASSLKASGRNEQFF

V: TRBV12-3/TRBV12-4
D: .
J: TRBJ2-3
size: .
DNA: TGTGCCAGCAGTCTCACCGCGGCGGCAGATACGCAGTATTTT
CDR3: CASSLTAAADTQYF

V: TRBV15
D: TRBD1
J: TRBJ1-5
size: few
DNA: TGTGCCACCAGCAGAGATCAGGGGGGACAGCCCCAGCATTTT
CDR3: CATSRDQGGQPQHF

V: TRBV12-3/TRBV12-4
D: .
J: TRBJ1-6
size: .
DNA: TGTGCCAGCAGTTTCTGGGGTTCACCCCCCCACTTT
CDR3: CASSFWGSPPHF

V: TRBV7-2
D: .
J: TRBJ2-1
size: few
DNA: TGTGCCAGCAGCTTAGTAACAGGGTTGGGCGGGGTCAATGAGCAGTTCTTC
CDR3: CASSLVTGLGGVNEQFF

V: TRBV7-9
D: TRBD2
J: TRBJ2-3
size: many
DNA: TGTGCCAGCCAAACTAGCGGTCACGATACAGATACGCAGTATTTT
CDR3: CASQTSGHDTDTQYF

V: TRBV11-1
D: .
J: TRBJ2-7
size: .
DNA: TGTGCCAGCAGACCTACCGCGGGGCTGGAGCAGTACTTC
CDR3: CASRPTAGLEQYF

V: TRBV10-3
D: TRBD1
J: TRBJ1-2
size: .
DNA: TGTGCCACCAGTGAGTGGGGACAGGGGGCGAGTGGCTACACCTTC
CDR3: CATSEWGQGASGYTF

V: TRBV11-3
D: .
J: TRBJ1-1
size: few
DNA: TGTGCCAGCAGCTCGCGGGCGAACACTGAAGCTTTCTTT
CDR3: CASSSRANTEAFF

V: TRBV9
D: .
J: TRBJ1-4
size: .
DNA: TGTGTCAGCAGCGGCACAGGGTTAACTAATGAAAAACTGTTTTTT
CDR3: CVSSGTGLTNEKLFF

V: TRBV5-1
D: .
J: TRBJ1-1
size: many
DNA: TGCGCCAGCAGCTTGAGGAGGGGCCCCAGCACTACTGAAGCTTTCTTT
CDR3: CASSLRRGPSTTEAFF

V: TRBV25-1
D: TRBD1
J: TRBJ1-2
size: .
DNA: TGTGCCAGCAGTGCACAGGGGAGGGTCTTGGGCTACACCTTC
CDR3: CASSAQGRVLGYTF

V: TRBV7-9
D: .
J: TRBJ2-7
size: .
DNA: TGTGCCAGCAGCTTAGTTAACTCCTACGAGCAGTACTTC
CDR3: CASSLVNSYEQYF

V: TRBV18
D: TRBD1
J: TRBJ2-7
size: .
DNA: TGTGCCAGCTCACCCGGACAGGTTACCTACGAGCAGTACTTC
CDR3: CASSPGQVTYEQYF

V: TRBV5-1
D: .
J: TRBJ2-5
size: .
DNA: TGCGCCAGCAGTCAAGGGCAGAGCCTTCCGTATCAAGAGACCCAGTACTTC
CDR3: CASSQGQSLPYQETQYF

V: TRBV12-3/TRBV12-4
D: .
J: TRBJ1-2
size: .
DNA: TGTGCCAGCAGCAAGGGAGCCACAGCGTATGGCTACACCTTC
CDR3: CASSKGATAYGYTF

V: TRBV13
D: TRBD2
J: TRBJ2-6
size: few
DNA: TGTGCCAGCAGCCATCGTCGTGGTAGCGGGAGGCTAGGGGCCAACGTCCTGACTTTC
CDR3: CASSHRRGSGRLGANVLTF

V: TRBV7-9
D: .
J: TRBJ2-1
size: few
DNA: TGTGCCAGCGTTTACAATGAGCAGTTCTTC
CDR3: CASVYNEQFF

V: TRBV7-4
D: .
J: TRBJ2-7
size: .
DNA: TGTGCCAGCAGCCCAGGTCGGCCCACCAGAACCTACGAGCAGTACTTC
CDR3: CASSPGRPTRTYEQYF

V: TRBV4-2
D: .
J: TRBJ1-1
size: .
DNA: TGTGCCAGCAGCCAAGCGGGACAAATTTTTGAAGCTTTCTTT
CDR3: CASSQAGQIFEAFF

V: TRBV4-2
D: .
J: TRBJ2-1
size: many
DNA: TGTGCCAGCAGCCAAGGGACAGCCAGTGGTGGTGAGCAGTTCTTC
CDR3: CASSQGTASGGEQFF

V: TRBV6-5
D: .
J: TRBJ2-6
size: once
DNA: TGTGCCAGCAGTTACGATGCAGCCAGACCTGGGGCCAACGTCCTGACTTTC
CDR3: CASSYDAARPGANVLTF

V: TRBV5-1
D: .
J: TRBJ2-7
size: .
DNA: TGCGCCAGCCTAGAGATATTAGGTAGTGGCGAGCAGTACTTC
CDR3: CASLEILGSGEQYF

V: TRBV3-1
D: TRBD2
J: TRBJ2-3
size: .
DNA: TGTGCCAGCAGCCCAACCCTTGATATCGGGGGGACAGATACGCAGTATTTT
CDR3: CASSPTLDIGGTDTQYF

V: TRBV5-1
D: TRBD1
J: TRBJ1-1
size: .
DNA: TGCGCCAGCAGCCCGGAGGGCAGGGGGGCCAACACTGAAGCTTTCTTT
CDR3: CASSPEGRGANTEAFF

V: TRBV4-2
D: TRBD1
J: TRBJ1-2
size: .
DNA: TGTGCCGGCAGCCCGCCGGGACAGGGGTATGGCTACACCTTC
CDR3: CAGSPPGQGYGYTF

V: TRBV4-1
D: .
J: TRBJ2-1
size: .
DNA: TGCGCCAGCAGCACCCGAGCTCGTGGAGTGGGGATGAACAATGAGCAGTTCTTC
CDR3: CASSTRARGVGMNNEQFF

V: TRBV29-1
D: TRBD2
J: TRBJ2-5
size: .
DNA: TGCAGCGTTGAATTGCCTAGCGGGAGGCATGAGCAGTACTTC
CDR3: CSVELPSGRHEQYF

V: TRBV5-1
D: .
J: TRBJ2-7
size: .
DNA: TGCGCCAGCAGCCCCCGGGACACCGCCAACGAGCAGTACTTC
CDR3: CASSPRDTANEQYF

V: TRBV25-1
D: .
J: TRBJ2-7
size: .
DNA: TGTGCCAGCAGTGAACAACAGGGAGGCGAGCAGTACTTC
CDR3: CASSEQQGGEQYF

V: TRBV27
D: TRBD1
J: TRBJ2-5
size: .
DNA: TGTGCCAGCAGTGATCCCGGGGGACAGGGAAACAATGAGCAGTACTTC
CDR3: CASSDPGGQGNNEQYF

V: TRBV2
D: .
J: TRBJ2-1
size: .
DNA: TGTGCCAGCAAACCGGGCCCAGCACATGAGCAGTTCTTC
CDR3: CASKPGPAHEQFF

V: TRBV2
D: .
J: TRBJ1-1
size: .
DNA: TGTGCCAGCAGATCACAGATGAACACTGAAGCTTTCTTT
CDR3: CASRSQMNTEAFF

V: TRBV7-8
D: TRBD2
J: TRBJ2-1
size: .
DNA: TGTGCCAGCAGCTCCGAGTGGGCGGGAGATGAGCAGTTCTTC
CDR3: CASSSEWAGDEQFF